The 8 T cell receptor beta chains below all came from one sample that was sequenced in a study of breast tumors, draining lymph nodes, adjacent tissues. The lymph nodes were axillary draining lymph nodes from breast cancer patients. Using its own MiXCR run on the multiplex PCR reads, TCRdb lists one record per CDR3 protein. The sample has fewer than 250,000 distinct CDR3 sequences, about 30% seen once. The sample consisted of axillary lymph node tissue. The receptors shown here come from a female donor with breast cancer. Some clones in this sample may be carry-over from other donors' samples.

V and J are TRBV9 and TRBJ2-3, with 7 bases fitting TRBD2. Trimming cost V 0 bases and J 2 bases; bases outside gene matches: 3. CDR3 length: 15 amino acids. Germline CDR1 reads SGDLS; CDR2 reads YYNGEE. This chain's CDR3 is CASSVDLAVTDTQYF. For the CDR3, the DNA is TGTGCCAGCAGCGTAGATCTAGCGGTCACAGATACGCAGTATTTT. Using reference TRBV9 and TRBJ2-3 for the parts outside the CDR3, the full variable domain is DSGVTQTPKHLITATGQRVTLRCSPRSGDLSVYWYQQSLDQGLQFLIQYYNGEERAKGNILERFSAQQFPDLHSELNLSSLELGDSALYFCASSVDLAVTDTQYFGPGTRLTVL.

This clonotype has a count of ten or more. The chain combines TRBV6-6 with TRBJ2-7; TRBD1 matches 9 bases. Germline V gives CDR1 MNHNY, CDR2 SVGAGI (reference sequence). V shed 5 bases and J 1 base; nucleotides not matched to a gene: 3. The CDR3 contains 14 residues. CDR3 nucleotide sequence: TGTGCCAGCAGTCCTGACAGGGGGTCCTACGAGCAGTACTTC. As protein: CASSPDRGSYEQYF.

As to this clonotype: A read error may be the cause here, since a much bigger clone is one base away. The chain links TRBV20-1 to TRBJ2-2; D may be TRBD2 (5 bases). CDR1 and CDR2 (germline): DFQATT, SNEGSKA (reference sequence). The ends were cut back, 3 bases at V and 6 bases at J, with 20 bases in the middle. This CDR3 has 16 amino acids. The CDR3 sequence is CSASLAGHLSSGELFF. The DNA of the CDR3 is TGCAGTGCTAGCCTTGCGGGCCATCTTTCATCCGGGGAGCTGTTTTTT.

This clonotype has a count of ten or more. The chain carries TRBV6-4 and TRBJ2-7; D unresolved. Germline V CDR1 and CDR2: MRHNA, SNTAGT. Trimming took 5 bases from V and 4 from J, leaving 15 bases between them. The CDR3 is 14 amino acids. This CDR3 is CASSHGQAVYEQYF. For the CDR3, the DNA is TGTGCCAGCAGTCACGGGCAGGCTGTATACGAGCAGTACTTC.

The chain links TRBV4-3 to TRBJ1-1; 9 bases map to TRBD1. The germline CDR1 and CDR2 sequences are LGHNA and YSLEER. Unmatched junction bases numbered 4, after V lost 4 bases and J lost 1 base. This CDR3 region has 15 residues. CDR3 loop: CASSPLQGANTEAFF. The CDR3 DNA sequence: TGCGCCAGCAGCCCTTTACAGGGGGCGAACACTGAAGCTTTCTTT.

This clonotype was counted many times. This chain links TRBV4-1 with TRBJ2-1, with TRBD2 matching over 7 bases. V was pared by 0 bases and J by 12 bases, with 14 bases of the junction left unmatched. The CDR3 runs 16 residues. CDR1 and CDR2 (germline): MGHRA, YSYEKL. This CDR3 is CASSQDELASGAGQFF. CDR3 coding DNA: TGCGCCAGCAGCCAAGATGAGTTGGCTAGCGGCGCTGGGCAGTTCTTC.

This clonotype has at least ten counts. This chain links TRBV2 with TRBJ2-1; D gene unclear. Germline CDR1 and CDR2: SNHLY and FYNNEI. The CDR3 has 13 residues. V lost 8 bases and J lost 9, with 17 bases in between. The CDR3 DNA reads as TGTGCCAGCCGCCCGTGGTTATTCGGTGAGCAGTTCTTC. Protein sequence: CASRPWLFGEQFF.

This clonotype was seen ten or more times. The rearrangement joins TRBV27 to TRBJ2-7; 7 positions agree with TRBD1. CDR1 is MNHEY and CDR2 is SMNVEV in the germline V gene (reference sequence). There are 14 residues in the CDR3. V shed 6 bases and J 3 bases; nucleotides not matched to a gene: 8. Here the CDR3 DNA reads TGTGCCAGCAGGCGCCGGGGACAGCACTACGAGCAGTACTTC. Translating it yields CASRRRGQHYEQYF.